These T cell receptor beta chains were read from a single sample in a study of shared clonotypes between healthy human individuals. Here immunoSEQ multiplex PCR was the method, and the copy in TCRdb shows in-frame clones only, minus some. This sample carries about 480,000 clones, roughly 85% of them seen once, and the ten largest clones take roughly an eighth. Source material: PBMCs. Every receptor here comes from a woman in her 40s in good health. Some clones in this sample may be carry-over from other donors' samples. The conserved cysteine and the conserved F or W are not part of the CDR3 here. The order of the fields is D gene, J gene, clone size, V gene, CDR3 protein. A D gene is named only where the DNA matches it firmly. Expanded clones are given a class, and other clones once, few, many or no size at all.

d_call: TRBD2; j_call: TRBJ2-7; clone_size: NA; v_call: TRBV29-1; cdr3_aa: SVDDMASGSYEQY
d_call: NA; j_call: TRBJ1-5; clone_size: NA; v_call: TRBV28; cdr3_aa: ASSLRSWQVNQPQH
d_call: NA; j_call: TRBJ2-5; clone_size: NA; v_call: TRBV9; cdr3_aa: ASSVGGETQY
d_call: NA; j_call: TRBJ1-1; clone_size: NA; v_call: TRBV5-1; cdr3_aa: ASSPAMTQGSAEAF
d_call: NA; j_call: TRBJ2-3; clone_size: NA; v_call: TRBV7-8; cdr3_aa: ASAGYRDYTDTQY
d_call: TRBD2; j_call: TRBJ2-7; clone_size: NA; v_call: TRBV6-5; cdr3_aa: ASKTGGRSYEQY
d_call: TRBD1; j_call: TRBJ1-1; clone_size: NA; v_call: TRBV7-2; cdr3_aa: ASSFGTVNTEAF
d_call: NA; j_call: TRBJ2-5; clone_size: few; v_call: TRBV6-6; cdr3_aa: ASSRGETQY
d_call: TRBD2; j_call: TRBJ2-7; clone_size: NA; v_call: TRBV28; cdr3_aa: ASSSSGRSPLEQY
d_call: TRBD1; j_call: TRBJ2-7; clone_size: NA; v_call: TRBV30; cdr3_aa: AWSAGTGGSYEQY
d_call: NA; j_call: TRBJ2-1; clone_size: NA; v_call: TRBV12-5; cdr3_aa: ASGLDPSGNEQF
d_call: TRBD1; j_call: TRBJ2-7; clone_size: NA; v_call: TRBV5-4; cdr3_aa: ASSRGQETYEQY
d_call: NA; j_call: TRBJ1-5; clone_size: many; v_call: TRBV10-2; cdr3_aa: ASSDLTRRGNQPQH
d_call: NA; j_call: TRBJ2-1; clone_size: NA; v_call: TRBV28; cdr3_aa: ASSLPGAYNEQF
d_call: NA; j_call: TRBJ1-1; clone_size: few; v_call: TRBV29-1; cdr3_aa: SVDVAAMNTEAF
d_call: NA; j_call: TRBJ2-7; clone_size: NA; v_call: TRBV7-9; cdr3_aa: ASSRGGQGSYEQY
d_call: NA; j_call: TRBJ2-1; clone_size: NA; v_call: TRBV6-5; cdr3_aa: ASSYDRRTYNEQF
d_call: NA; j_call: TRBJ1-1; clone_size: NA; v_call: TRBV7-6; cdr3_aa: ASSLWPEMNTEAF
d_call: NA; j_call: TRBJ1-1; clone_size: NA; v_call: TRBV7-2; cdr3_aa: ASSLYRVGAEAF
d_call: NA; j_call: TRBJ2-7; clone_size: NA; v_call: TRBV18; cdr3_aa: ASSPRQVAWEQY
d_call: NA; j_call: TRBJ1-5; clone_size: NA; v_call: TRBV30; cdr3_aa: AWSYGENQPQH
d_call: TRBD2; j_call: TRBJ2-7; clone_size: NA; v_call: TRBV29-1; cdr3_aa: SDLTSGFSYEQY
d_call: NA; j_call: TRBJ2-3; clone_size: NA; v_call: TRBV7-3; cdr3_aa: ASSSPFEGTDTQY
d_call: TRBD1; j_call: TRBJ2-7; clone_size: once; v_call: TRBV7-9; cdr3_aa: ASSARDRVYEQY
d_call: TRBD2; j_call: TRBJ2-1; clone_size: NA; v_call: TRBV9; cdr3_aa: ASSGGGTSGNYEQF
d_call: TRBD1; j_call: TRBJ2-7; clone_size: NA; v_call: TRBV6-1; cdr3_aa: ASSDFGQGGTYEQY